One T cell receptor beta chain is described in this entry. Antigen unknown. The sample is drawn from a study of cytomegalovirus exposure and HLA in healthy donors. A multiplex PCR was run with 60 Vbeta primers and 13 Jbeta primers. The method was immunoSEQ multiplex PCR; TCRdb's version includes in-frame clones alone and lacks a portion of them. The sample lists about 120,000 clones; over 60% were seen once. Study conclusions and caveats: Beyond CMV serostatus, there was no information to go on about immune exposure. On later analysis, the bulk of CMV-associated TCR beta chains appeared to be HLA-restricted. Most observed TCR sequences were rare, whereas some public TCRs were detected in many donors. In a later analysis, V- and J-gene trimming of beta chains associated with a DCLRE1C missense variant, replicated independently.

Sequencing was carried out using PBMCs. This clonotype originated in a woman aged 40 to 50 in good health and CMV-seropositive.

The CDR3 nucleotides are TGTGCTAGTGGCGGACAGGGACCCTACGAGCAGTACTTC. Encoded protein: CASGGQGPYEQYF. The V call is TRBV12-5, the J call TRBJ2-7; TRBD1 matches 8 bases. CDR3 length: 13 residues. The V and J ends lost 6 bases and 2 bases, in that order; junction bases with no gene match: 3. Germline CDR1 LGHNT, CDR2 FRNRAP.